This entry lists 24 T cell receptor beta chains sequenced from one sample in a study of cytomegalovirus exposure and HLA in healthy donors. It was with 60 Vbeta and 13 Jbeta primers that the PCR ran. Some clones are missing from TCRdb's copy, which holds only in-frame ones; the method was immunoSEQ multiplex PCR. The sample yields 93,000 or so clones, roughly 77% seen once. Sequencing input: PBMCs. The source of these receptors is a woman under 30 in good health and CMV-seropositive.

The genes are TRBV15 and TRBJ2-1; a possible D gene is TRBD2 (7 bases). This CDR3 region has 14 residues. The germline V gene encodes CDR1 LNHNV and CDR2 YYDKDF (reference sequence). V was shortened by 6 bases and J by 7 bases, with 16 bases between the two germline ends. CDR3 nucleotide sequence: TGTGCCACCAGAGGGGGGGGCGAATGGAATGAGCAGTTCTTC. Its translation is CATRGGGEWNEQFF.

This clone was detected only a few times. The chain recombines TRBV25-1 with TRBJ1-1; 8 bases agree with TRBD1. CDR3 length: 15 amino acids. V lost 6 bases and J lost 2; bases outside the gene matches: 8. Looked up from germline, CDR1 is MGHDK and CDR2 is SYGVNS. The CDR3 region has the DNA TGTGCCAGCAGAGGGACAGGCGGGCTCAACACTGAAGCTTTCTTT. Its protein product is CASRGTGGLNTEAFF.

The gene calls are TRBV6-5 and TRBJ1-5, with TRBD1 matching 7 bases. This CDR3 spans 16 amino acids. Germline trimming cut 4 bases from V and 5 bases from J; bases unmatched to any gene: 11. Looked up from germline, CDR1 is MNHEY and CDR2 is SVGAGI. CDR3 DNA sequence: TGTGCCAGCAGTTCCGCAACAGGGGAATGGCATCAGCCCCAGCATTTT. Its protein is CASSSATGEWHQPQHF.

This rearrangement joins TRBV7-9 to TRBJ2-5, with no clear D. V lost 5 bases, J lost 2 bases, and 12 bases lay in between. Germline values: CDR1 SEHNR, CDR2 FQNEAQ (reference sequence). This CDR3 region has 14 residues. CDR3 nucleotide sequence: TGTGCCAGCAGCCGCGGCGTTGTGCAAGAGACCCAGTACTTC. Translation gives CASSRGVVQETQYF.

The chain links TRBV4-2 to TRBJ2-2; TRBD1 agrees at 8 bases. V was pared by 0 bases and J by 4 bases, with 4 bases of the junction left unmatched. Germline-derived CDR1 and CDR2 are LGHNA and YNFKEQ. The CDR3 extends over 16 amino acids. The CDR3 region has the DNA TGTGCCAGCAGCCAAGAAGGGACAGGACTCACCGGGGAGCTGTTTTTT. It yields the protein CASSQEGTGLTGELFF.

This clone was picked up a small number of times. The junction shows a germline mismatch at one end, possibly a read error. CDR3 sequence reads: CASSSTFYNEQFF. The CDR3 DNA follows: TGTGCTAGCAGCTCGACTTTTTACAATGAGCAGTTCTTC. The rearrangement links TRBV7-7 to TRBJ2-1; D gene unclear. CDR1 is SSHAT, CDR2 FNYEAQ, per germline (reference sequence). This CDR3 has 13 amino acids.

This clone was seen just once. The rearrangement links TRBV2 to TRBJ2-5; D remains unclear. Germline loops: CDR1 SNHLY, CDR2 FYNNEI. V was clipped by 6 bases and J by 4 bases, with 3 bases between them. The CDR3 consists of 10 residues. The CDR3 protein is CASSVETQYF. CDR3 coding DNA: TGTGCCAGCAGCGTAGAGACCCAGTACTTC.

The V gene is TRBV4-1, the J gene TRBJ1-1; 7 bases fit TRBD1. Germline CDR1 is MGHRA and CDR2 is YSYEKL. The trim removed 5 bases at V and 2 bases at J, leaving 8 bases unmatched. This CDR3 is built from 15 residues. CDR3: CASSVPQGRNTEAFF. CDR3 sequence (DNA): TGCGCCAGCAGCGTTCCACAGGGGAGAAACACTGAAGCTTTCTTT.

V usage is TRBV4-3 and J usage is TRBJ2-2; no clear D gene. CDR3 length: 16 amino acids. V was shortened by 0 bases and J by 0 bases, with 8 bases between the two germline ends. Germline lookup yields CDR1 LGHNA and CDR2 YSLEER. In nucleotides, the CDR3 is TGCGCCAGCAGCCAAGAGGCCCCAGCGAACACCGGGGAGCTGTTTTTT. It is translated as CASSQEAPANTGELFF.

The CDR3 spells CASLPARGTNTEAFF. The CDR3 DNA sequence: TGTGCCAGCCTACCCGCGAGAGGCACGAACACTGAAGCTTTCTTT. The gene calls are TRBV6-6 and TRBJ1-1; D is uncertain. The germline V gene encodes CDR1 MNHNY and CDR2 SVGAGI (reference sequence). This CDR3 has 15 amino acids. Trimming cost V 8 bases and J 1 base, with 17 bases left between them.

This clone was seen once. V is TRBV20-1 and J is TRBJ2-7; D remains ambiguous. The CDR3 is 10 amino acids. V lost 6 bases and J lost 2, with 5 bases in between. Germline CDR1 reads DFQATT; CDR2 reads SNEGSKA (reference sequence). This chain's CDR3 is CSASAYEQYF. The DNA for the CDR3 is TGCAGTGCAAGCGCCTACGAGCAGTACTTC.

This clone was seen only a few times. This chain uses TRBV5-1 with TRBJ2-3; 13 bases are a match to TRBD2. There are 17 residues in the CDR3. The germline V gene has CDR1 SGHRS and CDR2 YFSETQ. J gave up 0 bases and V 4 bases, and 5 bases lay outside the gene matches. As DNA, the CDR3 is TGCGCCAGCAGCCTAGGACTAGCGGGGGCTAGCACAGATACGCAGTATTTT. It encodes CASSLGLAGASTDTQYF.

The table lists this clone with a few counts. This chain connects TRBV7-9 to TRBJ2-5; 8 bases agree with TRBD1. The CDR3 has 17 residues. CDR1 and CDR2 (germline): SEHNR, FQNEAQ (reference sequence). V lost 3 bases and J lost 2; bases outside the gene matches: 11. The CDR3 is CASSFTMDRERQETQYF. Written as DNA, the CDR3 is TGTGCCAGCAGCTTCACTATGGACAGGGAACGTCAAGAGACCCAGTACTTC.

The chain links TRBV2 to TRBJ2-3; the match to TRBD1 covers 10 bases. Trimming at V came to 7 bases and at J to 6 bases, leaving 4 bases not matched to a gene. CDR3 length equals 13 residues. Germline CDR1 SNHLY, CDR2 FYNNEI. The CDR3 region is CASNVDRGDTQYF. In nucleotides, the CDR3 is TGTGCCAGCAATGTGGACAGGGGGGATACGCAGTATTTT.

The rearrangement links TRBV6-5 to TRBJ1-2; 7 bases fit TRBD1. CDR3 size: 11 residues. Germline lookup yields CDR1 MNHEY and CDR2 SVGAGI. V lost 10 bases to trimming and J lost 6 bases; unmatched junction nucleotides: 5. The CDR3 bases are TGTGCCACCTTCAGGGGGGATGGCTACACCTTC. Its translation is CATFRGDGYTF.

This clone was recorded a few times. The J gene is TRBJ2-1, the V gene TRBV5-4, with TRBD1 as a possible D gene (5 bases). The CDR3 consists of 14 residues. V dropped 4 bases and J dropped 4 bases, with 12 bases sitting between them. Germline loops: CDR1 SGHNT, CDR2 YYREEE (reference sequence). The CDR3 reads CASSGAGLYNEQFF. In DNA form, the CDR3 reads TGTGCCAGCAGCGGGGCAGGGTTGTACAATGAGCAGTTCTTC. Combining the CDR3 with reference TRBV5-4 and TRBJ2-1 gives the whole variable domain ETGVTQSPTHLIKTRGQQVTLRCSSQSGHNTVSWYQQALGQGPQFIFQYYREEENGRGNFPPRFSGLQFPNYSSELNVNALELDDSALYLCASSGAGLYNEQFFGPGTRLTVL.

There are a few counts of this clone. This rearrangement joins TRBV7-9 to TRBJ1-4, with a weak D call TRBD1 (6 bases). V lost 5 bases and J lost 8, with 15 bases in between. Germline V gene data show CDR1 as SEHNR and CDR2 as FQNEAQ (reference sequence). The CDR3 totals 14 residues. The CDR3 sequence is CASSLDRWQEKLFF. The DNA of the CDR3 is TGTGCCAGCAGCCTCGACAGGTGGCAAGAAAAACTGTTTTTT.

The chain carries TRBV7-3 and TRBJ2-3, with a tentative D call TRBD1 (6 bases). Germline assignment: CDR1 SGHTA and CDR2 FQGTGA. Trimming shortened V by 5 bases and J by 5 bases, and 11 bases separated the two germline ends. The CDR3 runs 13 residues. CDR3 loop: CASSRQAGDTQYF. CDR3 sequence (DNA): TGTGCCAGCAGCAGACAGGCTGGAGATACGCAGTATTTT.

This clone is medium-sized (0.01 to 0.1%) within its sample. The rearrangement uses TRBV2 and TRBJ2-3, with D tentatively TRBD1 (6 bases). V lost 10 bases, J lost 4 bases, and 21 bases lay in between. In germline, CDR1 is SNHLY, CDR2 FYNNEI. The CDR3 is made up of 15 amino acids. This chain's CDR3 is CAIPYRDQGPDTQYF. The DNA for the CDR3 is TGTGCCATCCCATACCGGGACCAGGGGCCAGATACGCAGTATTTT.

This chain links TRBV7-2 with TRBJ1-5, with D tentatively TRBD1 (5 bases). V was cut by 2 bases and J by 4 bases, with 12 bases left in between. Germline values: CDR1 SGHTA, CDR2 FQGNSA. The CDR3 runs 15 residues. In nucleotides, the CDR3 is TGTGCCAGCAGCTTAAGGCAGGGTGATAATCAGCCCCAGCATTTT. It yields the protein CASSLRQGDNQPQHF.

This sequence joins TRBV18 and TRBJ2-1, with TRBD1 matching over 8 bases. The junction had 12 bases not matched to a gene; V was cut back by 6 bases and J by 8 bases. In germline, CDR1 is KGHSH, CDR2 LQKENI. The CDR3 is 15 amino acids. For the CDR3, the DNA is TGTGCCAGCTCGGCGGAACGACAGGGGTGGGATGAGCAGTTCTTC. Protein sequence: CASSAERQGWDEQFF.

The rearrangement joins TRBV5-5 to TRBJ1-5; D not certain. The length of the CDR3 is 16 residues. Germline V CDR1 and CDR2: SGHKS, YYEKEE (reference sequence). Deletions cut 2 bases from V and 6 bases from J, with 18 bases between. CDR3 DNA: TGTGCCAGCAGCTTCTCCCTGGAGGGTGCGGGTCAGCCCCAGCATTTT. It codes for CASSFSLEGAGQPQHF.

This clone is a singleton in its sample. The V call is TRBV5-1, the J call TRBJ2-1; 11 nucleotides match TRBD2. V gave up 2 bases and J gave up 7 bases; unmatched junction bases: 11. This CDR3 has 17 residues. Germline V gene data show CDR1 as SGHRS and CDR2 as YFSETQ. Here the CDR3 DNA reads TGCGCCAGCAGCTTAACTTCACTAGCGGGGGCGCGGAATGAGCAGTTCTTC. This encodes CASSLTSLAGARNEQFF.

The chain couples TRBV11-2 to TRBJ2-3; 8 bases are shared with TRBD1. Losses at the gene ends were 0 bases for V and 5 bases for J; bases not matched to a gene: 13. Germline loops: CDR1 SGHAT, CDR2 FQNNGV. The CDR3 is 18 amino acids. The CDR3 DNA reads as TGTGCCAGCAGCTTAGAGCAGCTGGACAGGGTCCTCAGAGATACGCAGTATTTT. This encodes CASSLEQLDRVLRDTQYF.